These 2 T cell receptor beta chains originate from one sample sequenced in a study of blood T cell repertoires in COVID-19. The table came from immunoSEQ multiplex PCR; TCRdb's copy has only in-frame clones and leaves some out. The profile covers about 87,000 clones, with around 82% appearing a single time and around 3.3% taken by the ten largest. The sample comprised peripheral blood. Receptor source: an elderly woman with COVID-19, enrolled during active disease.

V and J are TRBV7-2 and TRBJ2-5; TRBD2 matches at 9 bases. The germline V gene has CDR1 SGHTA and CDR2 FQGNSA. This CDR3 has 17 amino acids. The V segment lost 3 bases and the J segment 7 bases; nucleotides outside the gene matches: 15. CDR3 DNA sequence: TGTGCCAGCAGCTTTAGCGGGAGCCCGCCGAGGAGGGGGACCCAGTACTTC. Protein product: CASSFSGSPPRRGTQYF.

The chain is built from TRBV4-1 and TRBJ2-2; D perhaps matches TRBD1 (6 bases). The germline CDR1 and CDR2 sequences are MGHRA and YSYEKL. This CDR3 spans 17 amino acids. V lost 0 bases and J lost 1, with 12 bases in between. This chain's CDR3 is CASSQEWQGWNTGELFF. DNA of the CDR3: TGCGCCAGCAGCCAAGAATGGCAGGGGTGGAACACCGGGGAGCTGTTTTTT.